What follows are 8 T cell receptor beta chains derived from one specimen sequenced in a study of blood T cell repertoires in COVID-19. Here immunoSEQ multiplex PCR was the method, and the copy in TCRdb shows in-frame clones only, minus some. The repertoire consists of under 200,000 clones, with around 80% occurring once and the leading ten covering more than 9.5%. Specimen: PBMCs or T cells enriched from blood (not recorded which). The receptor set was obtained from a man in his fifties or sixties who had recovered from COVID-19.

This clone has at least ten counts. The chain employs TRBV23-1 and TRBJ2-1; no definite D call. TRBV23-1 is an ORF, with its function uncertain. The CDR3 contains 14 residues. Trimming stripped 0 bases from V and 6 bases from J, with 9 bases between. This chain's CDR3 is CASSQSRPLNEQFF. The DNA of the CDR3 is TGCGCCAGCAGTCAATCGAGGCCGCTCAATGAGCAGTTCTTC.

A single count supports this clone. Other nucleotide sequences in the sample specify the same CDR3. The chain employs TRBV27 and TRBJ2-1; perhaps TRBD2 as D (6 bases). Trimming cost V 3 bases and J 2 bases, with 8 bases left between them. Germline-derived CDR1 and CDR2 are MNHEY and SMNVEV (reference sequence). The CDR3 loop spans 14 amino acids. CDR3: CASSFGGTYNEQFF. The DNA for the CDR3 is TGTGCCAGCAGTTTTGGGGGGACCTACAATGAGCAGTTCTTC.

The chain has TRBV9 and TRBJ1-2; D possibly corresponds to TRBD1 (5 bases). V dropped 4 bases and J dropped 8 bases, with 15 bases sitting between them. The germline V gene has CDR1 SGDLS and CDR2 YYNGEE. CDR3 length: 13 amino acids. CDR3 amino acids: CASSLQGGVGYTF. DNA of the CDR3: TGTGCCAGCAGCCTCCAGGGTGGAGTCGGCTACACCTTC.

This chain connects TRBV6-2 or TRBV6-3 to TRBJ2-7; 9 positions match TRBD2. The germline V gene has CDR1 MNHEY and CDR2 SVGEGT. This CDR3 has 15 amino acids. V was clipped by 5 bases and J by 5 bases; unmatched bases: 10. This chain's CDR3 is CASSELAGIRDEQYF. CDR3 DNA: TGTGCCAGCAGTGAGCTAGCGGGAATACGGGACGAGCAGTACTTC.

The rearrangement joins TRBV2 to TRBJ2-7; perhaps TRBD2 as D (6 bases). The CDR3 contains 11 residues. Germline assignment: CDR1 SNHLY and CDR2 FYNNEI. V was shortened by 4 bases and J by 5 bases, with 6 bases between the two germline ends. The CDR3 loop reads CASSGGDEQYF. CDR3 DNA sequence: TGTGCCAGCAGTGGGGGGGACGAGCAGTACTTC.

V usage is TRBV3-1 (or the pseudogene TRBV3-2) and J usage is TRBJ2-5, with TRBD1 as a possible D gene (6 bases). The CDR3 has 13 amino acids. Trimming left V 4 bases short and J 3 bases short, with 9 bases between. The germline gives CDR1 LGHDT, CDR2 YNNKEL (reference sequence). The CDR3 here is CASSLRTEETQYF. The CDR3 nucleotides read TGTGCCAGCAGCCTACGGACAGAAGAGACCCAGTACTTC.

This rearrangement joins TRBV19 to TRBJ1-3; D not resolved. The V gene's germline CDR1 is LNHDA and CDR2 SQIVND (reference sequence). Trimming left V 6 bases short and J 3 bases short, with 12 bases between. The CDR3 totals 14 residues. Here the CDR3 DNA reads TGTGCCAGTAGAACTTCTTCAATTGGAAACACCATATATTTT. The encoded protein is CASRTSSIGNTIYF.

J is TRBJ1-1 and V is TRBV19; D unclear. This CDR3 contains 13 residues. Germline V gene sequence: CDR1 LNHDA, CDR2 SQIVND (reference sequence). V gave up 7 bases and J gave up 1 base, with 10 bases separating them. CDR3 residues: CASKEAKNTEAFF. CDR3 sequence (DNA): TGTGCCAGTAAGGAGGCGAAGAACACTGAAGCTTTCTTT.